The 25 T cell receptor beta chains below come from one sample, sequenced in a study of shared clonotypes between healthy human individuals. Sequencing was performed with immunoSEQ multiplex PCR; in TCRdb, only in-frame clones are kept and a portion is missing. The sample includes approximately 1.5 million clones, about 98% of them seen just once. What was sequenced was naive CD4+ T cells sorted from blood. Subset specified: CD45RA+ positively selected. These receptors were taken from a young man in good health.

Notes on this clone: Additional DNA sequences in this sample encode the identical CDR3. The chain recombines TRBV6-5 with TRBJ1-3; D gene unclear. The CDR3 runs to 11 residues. Germline CDR1 and CDR2: MNHEY and SVGAGI. V gave up 4 bases and J gave up 3 bases, with 1 base separating them. This CDR3 reads CASSFGNTIYF. DNA for the CDR3: TGTGCCAGCAGTTTTGGAAACACCATATATTTT.

The chain links TRBV15 to TRBJ2-1; 11 bases align to TRBD2. Trimming cost V 8 bases and J 5 bases; bases outside gene matches: 8. Germline CDR1 is LNHNV and CDR2 is YYDKDF (reference sequence). The CDR3 runs 15 residues. The DNA of the CDR3 is TGTGCCACCGGCCAAGTGGGACTAGCGGACAATGAGCAGTTCTTC. This encodes CATGQVGLADNEQFF.

J is TRBJ2-1 and V is TRBV5-1; 13 bases are shared with TRBD2. Per the germline V gene, CDR1 is SGHRS and CDR2 is YFSETQ. V was pared by 2 bases and J by 15 bases, with 8 bases of the junction left unmatched. The CDR3 sequence is 14 residues long. The CDR3 nucleotides read TGCGCCAGCAGCTTCGGGACTAGCGGGATTAGTACGTTCTTC. This codes for CASSFGTSGISTFF.

The chain recombines TRBV5-4 with TRBJ2-1, with a tentative D call TRBD1 (5 bases). Germline V gives CDR1 SGHNT, CDR2 YYREEE (reference sequence). V lost 0 bases and J 9 bases, leaving 7 bases between the germline ends. The CDR3 is made up of 12 amino acids. The CDR3 is CASSLERGEQFF. The CDR3 DNA follows: TGTGCCAGCAGCTTGGAAAGGGGTGAGCAGTTCTTC. The complete variable domain, with remaining parts taken from reference TRBV5-4 and TRBJ2-1, reads ETGVTQSPTHLIKTRGQQVTLRCSSQSGHNTVSWYQQALGQGPQFIFQYYREEENGRGNFPPRFSGLQFPNYSSELNVNALELDDSALYLCASSLERGEQFFGPGTRLTVL.

V and J are TRBV6-4 and TRBJ2-7, with unresolved D. The germline V gene has CDR1 MRHNA and CDR2 SNTAGT. The CDR3 is made up of 14 amino acids. V lost 3 bases, J lost 2 bases, and 11 bases lay in between. CDR3 DNA sequence: TGTGCCAGCAGTGATTGCGGCAGGACCTACGAGCAGTACTTC. This codes for CASSDCGRTYEQYF.

CDR3 sequence reads: CSVGTSGASYEQYF. The DNA for the CDR3 is TGCAGCGTTGGGACTAGCGGAGCTTCCTACGAGCAGTACTTC. The chain couples TRBV29-1 to TRBJ2-7; TRBD2 matches 10 bases. CDR3 length: 14 residues. V lost 4 bases, J lost 1 base, and 4 bases stayed unmatched. Per germline, CDR1 SQVTM and CDR2 ANQGSEA.

Details on this clone: Other DNA sequences in the sample encode the same CDR3. The rearrangement uses TRBV5-1 and TRBJ1-1; 11 bases align to TRBD1. The CDR3 is 14 residues long. After removal of 4 bases from V and 3 bases from J, the junction contained 2 bases not matched to a gene. CDR1 and CDR2 (germline): SGHRS, YFSETQ. The CDR3 DNA reads as TGCGCCAGCAGCAGGGGACAGGGGGACACTGAAGCTTTCTTT. Its protein is CASSRGQGDTEAFF.

V gene TRBV7-7 combines with J gene TRBJ2-1, with D tentatively TRBD2 (5 bases). CDR1 is SSHAT, CDR2 FNYEAQ, per germline (reference sequence). The V end lost 2 bases, the J end lost 7 bases, and 15 bases lay between the germline ends. The CDR3 has 15 residues. The CDR3 protein is CASSLWLGRVNEQFF. The CDR3 bases are TGTGCCAGCAGCTTATGGTTAGGGAGAGTGAATGAGCAGTTCTTC.

This rearrangement joins TRBV6-1 to TRBJ1-2; D is unresolved. CDR1 is MNHNS, CDR2 SASEGT, per germline. The V and J ends lost 3 bases and 1 base respectively, with 3 bases between them. This CDR3 has 12 amino acids. The CDR3: CASSDGNYGYTF. CDR3 bases: TGTGCCAGCAGTGATGGTAACTATGGCTACACCTTC.

The chain combines TRBV6-5 with TRBJ1-3; 8 positions match TRBD1. Germline V lookup: CDR1 MNHEY, CDR2 SVGAGI. The V gene end was trimmed by 4 bases and the J gene end by 9 bases; junction bases not matched to a gene: 8. This CDR3 region has 14 residues. CDR3 amino acids: CASSSGQESGTIYF. The CDR3, as DNA: TGTGCCAGCAGTTCGGGACAGGAGTCTGGCACCATATATTTT.

The V and J genes are TRBV29-1 and TRBJ1-4; 8 bases line up with TRBD1. Germline V CDR1 and CDR2: SQVTM, ANQGSEA. This CDR3 is 14 amino acids long. J gave up 3 bases and V 7 bases, and 7 bases lay outside the gene matches. CDR3 amino acids: CSAGRTGSNEKLFF. CDR3 nucleotide sequence: TGCAGCGCCGGACGGACAGGGTCTAATGAAAAACTGTTTTTT.

The J gene is TRBJ2-1, the V gene TRBV30; TRBD1 matches 9 bases. The CDR3 is 15 residues long. CDR1 is GTSNPN, CDR2 SVGIG, per germline (reference sequence). The ends lost 3 bases at V and 9 bases at J; junction bases unmatched: 12. This CDR3 is CAWREVGTGSVEQFF. In DNA, the CDR3 is TGTGCCTGGAGGGAGGTGGGGACAGGGTCTGTTGAGCAGTTCTTC.

The chain combines TRBV30 with TRBJ2-7; unclear D gene. Germline CDR1 GTSNPN, CDR2 SVGIG (reference sequence). Trimming cost V 2 bases and J 4 bases, with 6 bases left between them. This CDR3 is built from 11 residues. This CDR3 is CAWSSAYEQYF. As DNA, the CDR3 is TGTGCCTGGAGTTCCGCTTACGAGCAGTACTTC.

The gene calls are TRBV6-1 and TRBJ2-3; D remains ambiguous. The CDR3 is made up of 13 amino acids. Germline lookup yields CDR1 MNHNS and CDR2 SASEGT. V was pared by 8 bases and J by 0 bases, with 9 bases between. The CDR3 DNA reads as TGTGCCAGCTACCCGCGGAGCACAGATACGCAGTATTTT. This gives the protein CASYPRSTDTQYF.

J is TRBJ2-1 and V is TRBV4-1; 12 bases match TRBD2. Germline assignment: CDR1 MGHRA and CDR2 YSYEKL. V dropped 5 bases and J dropped 9; count of bases not matched to a gene: 8. The CDR3 consists of 15 residues. The CDR3, as DNA: TGCGCCAGCAGCTACCGGACTAGCGGGAATGGTGAGCAGTTCTTC. It codes for CASSYRTSGNGEQFF.

This chain links TRBV27 with TRBJ1-2; D call uncertain. CDR1 MNHEY and CDR2 SMNVEV come from the germline V gene (reference sequence). The CDR3 runs to 14 residues. Trimming left V 5 bases short and J 6 bases short, with 16 bases between. The CDR3 region is CASSRDVPSHGYTF. As DNA, the CDR3 is TGTGCCAGCAGTCGAGACGTACCGAGCCATGGCTACACCTTC.

This clone was picked up a small number of times. Other DNA sequences of this sample code for an identical CDR3. This rearrangement joins TRBV29-1 to TRBJ2-7, with 14 positions matching TRBD2. Germline V gene data show CDR1 as SQVTM and CDR2 as ANQGSEA. The CDR3 has 14 residues. Unmatched junction bases numbered 2, after V lost 7 bases and J lost 0 bases. The DNA for the CDR3 is TGCAGCGCCGGACTAGCGGGAGGCTCCTACGAGCAGTACTTC. Translating gives CSAGLAGGSYEQYF.

The chain uses TRBV7-2 and TRBJ2-2, with D unresolved. The germline V gene has CDR1 SGHTA and CDR2 FQGNSA. Trimming removed 1 base at V and 0 bases at J, with 3 bases between. There are 14 residues in the CDR3. This CDR3 is CASSLDTNTGELFF. The CDR3 DNA sequence: TGTGCCAGCAGCTTAGACACGAACACCGGGGAGCTGTTTTTT.

This clone was seen just once. This sequence joins TRBV29-1 and TRBJ2-1; D gene unclear. The germline CDR1 and CDR2 sequences are SQVTM and ANQGSEA. The CDR3 is 15 amino acids. Trimming took off 6 bases at V and 2 bases at J, with 17 bases between the two ends. In nucleotides, the CDR3 is TGCAGCGTCAATCTTCGTGTGGGTCCCTACAATGAGCAGTTCTTC. Its translation: CSVNLRVGPYNEQFF.

The rearrangement links TRBV5-1 to TRBJ2-2; TRBD2 is a possible D gene (5 bases). Deletions cut 4 bases from V and 6 bases from J, with 13 bases between. Per germline, CDR1 SGHRS and CDR2 YFSETQ. The CDR3 sequence is 14 residues long. The CDR3 region is CASSPAAVAGELFF. In DNA, the CDR3 is TGCGCCAGCAGCCCCGCAGCGGTGGCCGGGGAGCTGTTTTTT.

This chain uses TRBV5-1 with TRBJ2-7, with 8 nucleotides matching TRBD1. This CDR3 contains 14 residues. The V gene's germline CDR1 is SGHRS and CDR2 YFSETQ. J gave up 4 bases and V 3 bases, and 6 bases lay outside the gene matches. The CDR3 sequence is CASSSDRAIYEQYF. The CDR3 DNA follows: TGCGCCAGCAGCTCGGACAGGGCCATTTACGAGCAGTACTTC.

The V gene is TRBV2, the J gene TRBJ2-3, with TRBD2 matching over 13 bases. The CDR3 is made up of 17 amino acids. Germline V CDR1 and CDR2: SNHLY, FYNNEI. V shed 5 bases and J 0 bases; nucleotides not matched to a gene: 5. Here the CDR3 DNA reads TGTGCCAGCAGTACCGGGACTAGCGGGATTAGCACAGATACGCAGTATTTT. It encodes CASSTGTSGISTDTQYF.

The rearrangement links TRBV7-8 to TRBJ1-4; 9 positions match TRBD1. V lost 5 bases, J lost 8 bases, and 9 bases stayed unmatched. The germline V gene has CDR1 SGHVS and CDR2 FQNEAQ. This CDR3 region has 15 residues. This CDR3 is CASSTQQGAWEKLFF. For the CDR3, the DNA is TGTGCCAGCAGCACACAACAGGGGGCATGGGAAAAACTGTTTTTT.

V usage is TRBV13 and J usage is TRBJ1-2; 7 positions agree with TRBD1. From germline, CDR1 is PRHDT and CDR2 FYEKMQ (reference sequence). The CDR3 is made up of 17 amino acids. The junction had 16 bases not matched to a gene; V was cut back by 6 bases and J by 3 bases. CDR3 sequence (DNA): TGTGCCAGCAGTTTCTCTAATAACAGGGGTTGGGACTATGGCTACACCTTC. This codes for CASSFSNNRGWDYGYTF. The complete variable domain, with remaining parts taken from reference TRBV13 and TRBJ1-2, reads AAGVIQSPRHLIKEKRETATLKCYPIPRHDTVYWYQQGPGQDPQFLISFYEKMQSDKGSIPDRFSAQQFSDYHSELNMSSLELGDSALYFCASSFSNNRGWDYGYTFGSGTRLTVV.

The chain carries TRBV6-5 and TRBJ2-2, with D unclear. The CDR3 contains 13 residues. Trimming shortened V by 2 bases and J by 4 bases, and 5 bases separated the two germline ends. Germline V gives CDR1 MNHEY, CDR2 SVGAGI. CDR3 sequence: CASSYEVTGELFF. In nucleotides, the CDR3 is TGTGCCAGCAGTTACGAAGTCACCGGGGAGCTGTTTTTT.